One sample yielded the 29 T cell receptor beta chains listed below, sequenced in a study of T cells in Graves' hyperthyroidism and ophthalmopathy. The CDR3 regions of TCR beta were amplified from RNA transcripts. The HTBI set primed first-round TCR CDR3 RT-PCR. TCRdb re-called the multiplex PCR reads with MiXCR, one entry per CDR3 protein. The sample comprises 350,000 to 400,000 distinct CDR3 sequences, about 14% of which are singletons, and 11% rests with the top ten. The sample taken for sequencing was blood. Source of these receptors: a woman aged 55-75 years with Graves' hyperthyroidism.

This clonotype was recorded at least ten times. This chain uses TRBV20-1 with TRBJ2-5; 11 bases agree with TRBD2. The germline CDR1 and CDR2 sequences are DFQATT and SNEGSKA (reference sequence). The CDR3 runs to 18 residues. After removal of 4 bases from V and 5 bases from J, the junction contained 18 bases not matched to a gene. Here the CDR3 DNA reads TGCAGTGCTAATCTTGACACCGGGACTAGCGGTAGTGATGAGACCCAGTACTTC. This gives the protein CSANLDTGTSGSDETQYF.

There are many counts of this clonotype. The gene calls are TRBV10-3 and TRBJ2-7; 11 bases fit TRBD1. CDR3 length: 14 amino acids. Germline V gene sequence: CDR1 ENHRY, CDR2 SYGVKD. Unmatched junction bases numbered 7, after V lost 6 bases and J lost 6 bases. In nucleotides, the CDR3 is TGTGCCATCAGCGGGACAGGGGGTCACTCCGAGCAGTACTTC. Translation: CAISGTGGHSEQYF.

This clonotype was detected only a few times. The V call is TRBV13, the J call TRBJ2-3; 8 bases align to TRBD2. Trimming removed 5 bases from V and 1 base from J; junction bases left unmatched: 8. The CDR3 sequence is 16 residues long. Germline V gives CDR1 PRHDT, CDR2 FYEKMQ (reference sequence). CDR3 loop: CASSRRGGDRTDTQYF. The CDR3 bases are TGTGCCAGCAGCCGCCGGGGGGGGGACCGCACAGATACGCAGTATTTT.

The rearrangement joins TRBV3-1 to TRBJ1-1; 8 nucleotides align to TRBD1. J lost 2 bases, V lost 6 bases, and 8 bases had no gene match. This CDR3 is 15 amino acids long. The germline V gene has CDR1 LGHDT and CDR2 YNNKEL (reference sequence). CDR3 nucleotides: TGTGCCAGCAGTACAGGGGGGGGTGTTAACACTGAAGCTTTCTTT. Amino acid sequence: CASSTGGGVNTEAFF.

In this sample, this clonotype turned up many times. J is TRBJ1-1 and V is TRBV18; D is uncertain. The germline V and J ends were trimmed by 1 base and 3 bases, with 6 bases remaining between them. CDR1 and CDR2 (germline): KGHSH, LQKENI. The CDR3 loop spans 13 amino acids. The CDR3 protein is CASSPHRDTEAFF. The CDR3 bases are TGTGCCAGCTCACCACATAGGGACACTGAAGCTTTCTTT. Full variable domain (remainder filled in from reference TRBV18 and TRBJ1-1): NAGVMQNPRHLVRRRGQEARLRCSPMKGHSHVYWYRQLPEEGLKFMVYLQKENIIDESGMPKERFSAEFPKEGPSILRIQQVVRGDSAAYFCASSPHRDTEAFFGQGTRLTVV.

This rearrangement joins TRBV7-2 to TRBJ1-3, with D perhaps matching TRBD1 (6 bases). This CDR3 region has 17 residues. CDR1 and CDR2 from the germline V gene are SGHTA and FQGNSA. V dropped 0 bases and J dropped 0 bases, with 12 bases sitting between them. CDR3 loop: CASSLAGGHYSGNTIYF. The CDR3 DNA follows: TGTGCCAGCAGCTTAGCCGGGGGGCATTACTCTGGAAACACCATATATTTT.

This clonotype appeared many times. The chain is built from TRBV7-9 and TRBJ2-5; no clear D. Trimming left V 7 bases short and J 5 bases short, with 17 bases between. This CDR3 comprises 14 residues. CDR1 is SEHNR, CDR2 FQNEAQ, per germline (reference sequence). CDR3 residues: CASTSTWGRETQYF. The CDR3 DNA follows: TGTGCCAGCACCTCGACTTGGGGTCGGGAGACCCAGTACTTC.

With respect to this clonotype: A read error may explain this, as a much larger clone is one base away. V usage is TRBV7-2 and J usage is TRBJ2-1, with D unclear. Between the trimmed V and J ends, which lost 5 bases and 8 bases, there was a span of 10 bases. This CDR3 has 12 amino acids. The V gene's germline CDR1 is SGHTA and CDR2 FQGNSA. This CDR3 is CASSLLEYEQFF. The DNA of the CDR3 is TGTGCCAGCAGCCTTCTGGAGTATGAGCAGTTCTTC.

J is TRBJ1-1 and V is TRBV19; D is possibly TRBD1 (5 bases). Germline CDR1 reads LNHDA; CDR2 reads SQIVND (reference sequence). V was trimmed by 3 bases and J by 1 base, leaving 9 bases between them. CDR3 length equals 14 residues. This chain's CDR3 is CASSMGRQNTEAFF. CDR3 nucleotide sequence: TGTGCCAGTAGTATGGGACGGCAGAACACTGAAGCTTTCTTT.

This clonotype was counted many times. V gene TRBV24-1 combines with J gene TRBJ2-1, with D tentatively TRBD2 (6 bases). The CDR3 length is 14 residues. Germline loops: CDR1 KGHDR, CDR2 SFDVKD. V was pared by 5 bases and J by 4 bases, with 11 bases between. The CDR3 protein is CATSAEGRYNEQFF. For the CDR3, the DNA is TGTGCCACCAGTGCGGAGGGCCGGTACAATGAGCAGTTCTTC.

This clonotype showed up many times. The chain joins TRBV3-1 to TRBJ2-5; 10 bases line up with TRBD2. With 6 bases clipped from V and 4 bases from J, the junction kept 8 bases outside the gene matches. Per germline, CDR1 LGHDT and CDR2 YNNKEL (reference sequence). The CDR3 spans 15 residues. CDR3 nucleotides: TGTGCCAGCAGGGTGAGCGGGAGGGCCGGAGAGACCCAGTACTTC. Its protein product is CASRVSGRAGETQYF.

This clonotype was counted ten times or more. The chain couples TRBV29-1 to TRBJ2-2; weak D call: TRBD2 (6 bases). The germline V and J ends were trimmed by 6 bases and 5 bases, with 16 bases remaining between them. Germline CDR1 is SQVTM and CDR2 is ANQGSEA. The CDR3 consists of 14 residues. The CDR3 DNA sequence: TGCAGCGTATTGTTGGGACGGGGGACCGGGGAGCTGTTTTTT. As protein: CSVLLGRGTGELFF.

This clonotype was observed at least ten times. The chain links TRBV11-2 to TRBJ2-1; 7 bases are a match to TRBD1. CDR3 length equals 15 residues. J gave up 3 bases and V 5 bases, and 7 bases lay outside the gene matches. Germline V gives CDR1 SGHAT, CDR2 FQNNGV. The DNA of the CDR3 is TGTGCCAGCAGCCTACACGGACAGGACTACAATGAGCAGTTCTTC. The encoded protein is CASSLHGQDYNEQFF.

The sample holds a few counts of this clonotype. This chain uses TRBV19 with TRBJ2-3; TRBD2 matches 7 bases. In germline, CDR1 is LNHDA, CDR2 SQIVND (reference sequence). This CDR3 comprises 15 residues. Trimming removed 3 bases from V and 3 bases from J; junction bases left unmatched: 6. This CDR3 reads CASSMWEGVTDTQYF. As DNA, the CDR3 is TGTGCCAGTAGTATGTGGGAGGGCGTAACAGATACGCAGTATTTT.

The table lists this clonotype with a few counts. CDR3 sequence (DNA): TGTGCCATCAGTGAGCCCCCGGGAATAATGAACACTGAAGCTTTCTTT. Protein: CAISEPPGIMNTEAFF. This rearrangement joins TRBV10-3 to TRBJ1-1; no firm D call. V was cut by 2 bases and J by 0 bases, with 13 bases left in between. This CDR3 is built from 16 residues. Germline V gives CDR1 ENHRY, CDR2 SYGVKD.

The sample holds many counts of this clonotype. The CDR3 DNA follows: TGTGCCATCAGGCCTTTGGGAGGTTCCTACGAGCAGTACTTC. Residues: CAIRPLGGSYEQYF. V usage is TRBV10-3 and J usage is TRBJ2-7; D perhaps matches TRBD2 (6 bases). The CDR3 has 14 residues. Deletions cut 6 bases from V and 1 base from J, with 13 bases between. Per germline, CDR1 ENHRY and CDR2 SYGVKD.

The V and J genes are TRBV24-1 and TRBJ2-3; TRBD2 matches 9 bases. This CDR3 is built from 15 residues. The germline V gene has CDR1 KGHDR and CDR2 SFDVKD. Trimming cost V 7 bases and J 2 bases; bases outside gene matches: 6. The CDR3 spells CATRAAGGITDTQYF. The DNA for the CDR3 is TGTGCCACCAGGGCAGCGGGAGGTATCACAGATACGCAGTATTTT.

The sample holds many counts of this clonotype. The chain has TRBV3-1 and TRBJ2-5; 8 positions agree with TRBD2. The CDR3 length is 18 residues. V dropped 0 bases and J dropped 2; count of bases not matched to a gene: 11. The germline V gene has CDR1 LGHDT and CDR2 YNNKEL (reference sequence). CDR3 in DNA: TGTGCCAGCAGCCAAGATCGGGCGGGAGGCGGGGTACAAGAGACCCAGTACTTC. It translates to CASSQDRAGGGVQETQYF.

This clonotype was seen ten or more times. This sequence joins TRBV2 and TRBJ2-4; TRBD1 might be the D (8 bases). CDR1 and CDR2 from the germline V gene are SNHLY and FYNNEI. Trimming pared 1 base from V and 6 bases from J, leaving 10 bases between. The CDR3 is made up of 14 amino acids. The CDR3 DNA is TGTGCCAGCAGTGAAGACAGGGGGGGAAACATTCAGTACTTC. It is translated as CASSEDRGGNIQYF.

This clonotype was detected only once. The DNA is omitted, as the CDR3 cannot be located on it reliably, and the CDR3 follows TCRdb's listing. The rearrangement joins TRBV27 to TRBJ2-1. The V gene's germline CDR1 is MNHEY and CDR2 SMNVEV (reference sequence). With termini counted, the CDR3 has 15 amino acids. This CDR3 reads CASSLGTGSYNEQYF.

Ten or more counts support this clonotype. V gene TRBV18 combines with J gene TRBJ2-3; 10 bases match TRBD1. Germline V gene sequence: CDR1 KGHSH, CDR2 LQKENI. V was clipped by 3 bases and J by 3 bases; unmatched bases: 6. This CDR3 region has 16 residues. The CDR3 nucleotides read TGTGCCAGCTCACCGATGCGACAGGGGGCAACAGATACGCAGTATTTT. Translating gives CASSPMRQGATDTQYF. Filled out from reference TRBV18 and TRBJ2-3, the complete variable domain reads NAGVMQNPRHLVRRRGQEARLRCSPMKGHSHVYWYRQLPEEGLKFMVYLQKENIIDESGMPKERFSAEFPKEGPSILRIQQVVRGDSAAYFCASSPMRQGATDTQYFGPGTRLTVL.

Ten or more counts support this clonotype. J is TRBJ1-1 and V is TRBV28; no definite D call. Germline loops: CDR1 MDHEN, CDR2 SYDVKM. CDR3 length equals 14 residues. V shed 6 bases and J shed 0 bases, with 11 bases lying between them. The CDR3 here is CASSSGGMNTEAFF. In DNA, the CDR3 is TGTGCCAGCAGCTCGGGCGGCATGAACACTGAAGCTTTCTTT.

The chain links TRBV5-4 to TRBJ2-3; 8 bases are a match to TRBD2. The ends lost 4 bases at V and 4 bases at J; junction bases unmatched: 8. The CDR3 consists of 15 residues. CDR1 SGHNT and CDR2 YYREEE come from the germline V gene (reference sequence). The chain's CDR3 is CASSLGLVRADTQYF. DNA for the CDR3: TGTGCCAGCAGCCTGGGACTAGTCCGCGCAGATACGCAGTATTTT.

This rearrangement joins TRBV10-2 to TRBJ2-3; possibly TRBD2 for D (6 bases). The CDR3 loop spans 14 amino acids. The germline V gene encodes CDR1 WSHSY and CDR2 SAAADI. V was pared by 6 bases and J by 0 bases, with 10 bases between. CDR3 protein: CASRDGLSTDTQYF. In DNA form, the CDR3 reads TGCGCCAGCAGGGATGGACTAAGCACAGATACGCAGTATTTT.

J is TRBJ2-3 and V is TRBV10-1; 7 nucleotides match TRBD2. The CDR3 is 15 amino acids. From germline, CDR1 is WNHNN and CDR2 SYGVQD (reference sequence). Losses at the gene ends were 0 bases for V and 1 base for J; bases not matched to a gene: 1. The chain's CDR3 is CASSESAGGTDTQYF. Written as DNA, the CDR3 is TGCGCCAGCAGTGAGTCGGCGGGAGGCACAGATACGCAGTATTTT.

The table lists this clonotype with many counts. The CDR3, as DNA: TGTGCCAGCAGCTTAGCTAGGTATTCCTACGAGCAGTACTTC. Translating gives CASSLARYSYEQYF. The chain has TRBV11-2 and TRBJ2-7; D ambiguous. Per germline, CDR1 SGHAT and CDR2 FQNNGV. Trimming took 1 base from V and 1 from J, leaving 8 bases between them. The CDR3 runs 14 residues.

For the CDR3, the DNA is TGTGCCAGCAGTCATGGGACTTTTTACAATGAGCAGTTCTTC. It codes for CASSHGTFYNEQFF. The genes are TRBV6-1 and TRBJ2-1, with D possibly matching TRBD2 (6 bases). This CDR3 region has 14 residues. Trimming removed 5 bases from V and 4 bases from J, with 12 bases in between. Germline CDR1 reads MNHNS; CDR2 reads SASEGT.

This clonotype was counted ten times or more. The chain combines TRBV18 with TRBJ2-7; D is perhaps TRBD1 or TRBD2 (7 bases each). Trimming left V 3 bases short and J 1 base short, with 13 bases between. The CDR3 sequence is 15 residues long. Germline V gene sequence: CDR1 KGHSH, CDR2 LQKENI. CDR3 DNA sequence: TGTGCCAGCTCACCGGCTCAGGGGGGGTCCTACGAGCAGTACTTC. Encoded protein: CASSPAQGGSYEQYF.

Remarks on this clonotype: This may be a read error, as it is one base from a much larger clone. The chain recombines TRBV10-3 with TRBJ1-2; no definite D call. CDR1 and CDR2 from the germline V gene are ENHRY and SYGVKD. The CDR3 is 13 amino acids. CDR3: CAISEGFYYGCTF. In DNA, the CDR3 is TGTGCCATCAGTGAGGGATTTTACTATGGCTGCACCTTC.